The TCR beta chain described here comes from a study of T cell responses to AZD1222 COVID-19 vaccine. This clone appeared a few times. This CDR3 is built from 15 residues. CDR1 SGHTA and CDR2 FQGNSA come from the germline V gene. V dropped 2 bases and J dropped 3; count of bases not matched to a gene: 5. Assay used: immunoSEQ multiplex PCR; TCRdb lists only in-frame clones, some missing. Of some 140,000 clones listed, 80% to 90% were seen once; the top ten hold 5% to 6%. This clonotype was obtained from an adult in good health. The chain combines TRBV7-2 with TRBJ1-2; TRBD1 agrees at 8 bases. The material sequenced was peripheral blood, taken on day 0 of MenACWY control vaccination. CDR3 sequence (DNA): TGTGCCAGCAGCTTATGGGCAGGGGGCGACTATGGCTACACCTTC. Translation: CASSLWAGGDYGYTF.